The 20 T cell receptor beta chains in this list originate from one sample, sequenced in a study of shared clonotypes between healthy human individuals. CD45RO-negative cells were positively selected for CCR7, leaving out terminally differentiated effector memory CD45RA+ cells. Assay used: immunoSEQ multiplex PCR; TCRdb lists only in-frame clones, some missing. The sample includes about 680,000 clones, around 90% seen only once; the top ten take about 24%. The sample consisted of naive CD8+ T cells sorted from blood. The source of these receptors is a young man in good health.

The chain is built from TRBV6-6 and TRBJ2-5; 7 nucleotides agree with TRBD2. From germline, CDR1 is MNHNY and CDR2 SVGAGI (reference sequence). This CDR3 is 16 amino acids long. After removal of 2 bases from V and 2 bases from J, the junction contained 8 bases not matched to a gene. CDR3 coding DNA: TGTGCCAGCAGTTACCCCAGACTAGCCAATCAAGAGACCCAGTACTTC. Translated, it gives CASSYPRLANQETQYF.

This clone was counted a single time. This chain joins TRBV7-2 and TRBJ2-7; D gene unclear. V lost 3 bases and J lost 4, with 10 bases in between. The CDR3 extends over 13 amino acids. Germline V gene lookup returns CDR1 SGHTA and CDR2 FQGNSA. The chain's CDR3 is CASSLQQIYEQYF. The CDR3 DNA is TGTGCCAGCAGCTTGCAACAGATTTACGAGCAGTACTTC.

V usage is TRBV7-8 and J usage is TRBJ2-1; the match to TRBD2 covers 10 bases. The junction had 10 bases not matched to a gene; V was cut back by 5 bases and J by 0 bases. The germline V gene has CDR1 SGHVS and CDR2 FQNEAQ. This CDR3 is 18 amino acids long. This chain's CDR3 is CASSPLVSGGSSYNEQFF. CDR3 DNA sequence: TGTGCCAGCAGCCCTCTCGTTAGCGGGGGGAGCTCCTACAATGAGCAGTTCTTC.

The chain has TRBV19 and TRBJ2-3; a possible D gene is TRBD2 (5 bases). Trimming left V 10 bases short and J 3 bases short, with 17 bases between. The CDR3 spans 14 residues. Germline loops: CDR1 LNHDA, CDR2 SQIVND (reference sequence). Here the CDR3 reads CATASMERTDTQYF. The CDR3 DNA reads as TGTGCCACAGCTAGCATGGAGAGGACAGATACGCAGTATTTT.

This clone was seen just once. The rearrangement uses TRBV11-2 and TRBJ2-5; TRBD2 agrees at 12 bases. The CDR3 runs to 15 residues. The V gene end was trimmed by 6 bases and the J gene end by 4 bases; junction bases not matched to a gene: 6. Germline V gene sequence: CDR1 SGHAT, CDR2 FQNNGV. CDR3 sequence reads: CASSRLAGVLETQYF. The CDR3 coding sequence is TGTGCCAGCAGTAGACTAGCGGGGGTGTTAGAGACCCAGTACTTC.

The rearrangement uses TRBV6-5 and TRBJ2-2; D is unresolved. This CDR3 has 14 residues. Germline V gene lookup returns CDR1 MNHEY and CDR2 SVGAGI. With 2 bases removed from V and 1 base from J, the gap between germline ends came to 5 bases. The chain's CDR3 is CASSYGRNTGELFF. The CDR3 DNA follows: TGTGCCAGCAGTTACGGCAGGAACACCGGGGAGCTGTTTTTT.

The count of this clone is one. As DNA, the CDR3 is TGTGCCAGCTCACCAAGTCCCCCCGACCTGTACCAAGAGACCCAGTACTTC. Translation: CASSPSPPDLYQETQYF. The chain has TRBV18 and TRBJ2-5; D gene uncertain. Germline V lookup: CDR1 KGHSH, CDR2 LQKENI. CDR3 length: 17 amino acids. The V end lost 2 bases, the J end lost 0 bases, and 16 bases lay between the germline ends.

This chain joins TRBV6-1 and TRBJ2-5; TRBD2 matches 11 bases. V was pared by 3 bases and J by 0 bases, with 12 bases of the junction left unmatched. The length of the CDR3 is 19 residues. CDR1 and CDR2 (germline): MNHNS, SASEGT. Here the CDR3 reads CASSDWLAGGLPYQETQYF. The CDR3 nucleotides read TGTGCCAGCAGTGATTGGCTAGCGGGAGGCCTCCCTTACCAAGAGACCCAGTACTTC.

This chain joins TRBV13 and TRBJ1-5, with 7 bases matching TRBD1. The V segment lost 0 bases and the J segment 3 bases; nucleotides outside the gene matches: 5. This CDR3 has 16 residues. Germline V CDR1 and CDR2: PRHDT, FYEKMQ (reference sequence). The CDR3 loop reads CASSLGLTGPNQPQHF. DNA of the CDR3: TGTGCCAGCAGCTTAGGCCTGACAGGGCCCAATCAGCCCCAGCATTTT.

The V and J genes are TRBV15 and TRBJ1-4; weak D call: TRBD1 (6 bases). Trimming took off 4 bases at V and 6 bases at J, with 9 bases between the two ends. The CDR3 consists of 13 residues. Germline V lookup: CDR1 LNHNV, CDR2 YYDKDF (reference sequence). This chain's CDR3 is CATSNRVDEKLFF. The CDR3 nucleotides read TGTGCCACCAGCAACAGGGTGGATGAAAAACTGTTTTTT.

The chain has TRBV7-9 and TRBJ1-3; D may be TRBD1 (5 bases). Germline assignment: CDR1 SEHNR and CDR2 FQNEAQ (reference sequence). V lost 4 bases to trimming and J lost 4 bases, with 8 bases between them. This CDR3 contains 13 residues. The CDR3 DNA reads as TGTGCCAGCAGCTCGGGACTGGGAAACACCATATATTTT. As protein: CASSSGLGNTIYF.

The J gene is TRBJ1-4, the V gene TRBV18; D is ambiguous. Germline lookup yields CDR1 KGHSH and CDR2 LQKENI. Between the trimmed V and J ends, which lost 2 bases and 5 bases, there was a span of 9 bases. This CDR3 has 14 amino acids. The CDR3 spells CASSPGVSNEKLFF. The CDR3, as DNA: TGTGCCAGCTCACCAGGGGTATCAAATGAAAAACTGTTTTTT.

V gene TRBV2 combines with J gene TRBJ2-7; tentatively, D is TRBD1 (5 bases). Looked up from germline, CDR1 is SNHLY and CDR2 is FYNNEI. V was trimmed by 7 bases and J by 4 bases, leaving 11 bases between them. This CDR3 contains 12 residues. CDR3 sequence (DNA): TGTGCCAGCACTAACAGGCTTTACGAGCAGTACTTC. Translation: CASTNRLYEQYF.

The genes are TRBV27 and TRBJ2-5, with 9 bases lining up with TRBD2. The ends lost 8 bases at V and 4 bases at J; junction bases unmatched: 5. This CDR3 is built from 13 residues. From germline, CDR1 is MNHEY and CDR2 SMNVEV (reference sequence). The CDR3 loop reads CASGGRARETQYF. In DNA form, the CDR3 reads TGTGCCAGCGGCGGGAGGGCCCGAGAGACCCAGTACTTC.

This clone was seen just once. The chain combines TRBV7-9 with TRBJ2-5; 13 bases map to TRBD2. This CDR3 is 19 amino acids long. Per the germline V gene, CDR1 is SEHNR and CDR2 is FQNEAQ (reference sequence). The V gene end was trimmed by 5 bases and the J gene end by 2 bases; junction bases not matched to a gene: 14. CDR3 sequence: CASSPAGLAGAGGQETQYF. The CDR3 DNA reads TGTGCCAGCAGCCCCGCAGGACTAGCGGGAGCGGGGGGGCAAGAGACCCAGTACTTC.

V is TRBV5-1 and J is TRBJ1-3; the D is unclear. The ends were cut back, 4 bases at V and 2 bases at J, with 7 bases in the middle. Per the germline V gene, CDR1 is SGHRS and CDR2 is YFSETQ. The CDR3 is 13 amino acids. Written as DNA, the CDR3 is TGCGCCAGCAGCAAACTTCCTGGAAACACCATATATTTT. It yields the protein CASSKLPGNTIYF.

This CDR3 is CAGDEQYF. The CDR3 region has the DNA TGCGCCGGGGACGAGCAGTACTTC. The rearrangement uses TRBV23-1 and TRBJ2-7; no clear D gene. Being an ORF, TRBV23-1 has a function that is uncertain. Between the trimmed V and J ends, which lost 11 bases and 5 bases, there was a span of 4 bases. This CDR3 contains 8 residues.

The gene calls are TRBV7-6 and TRBJ2-3; D possibly corresponds to TRBD2 (5 bases). The CDR3 is made up of 17 amino acids. Between the trimmed V and J ends, which lost 5 bases and 2 bases, there was a span of 20 bases. Germline CDR1 SGHVS, CDR2 FNYEAQ. The CDR3 is CASSLESGYAVTDTQYF. In DNA, the CDR3 is TGTGCCAGCAGCCTCGAAAGCGGCTACGCCGTCACAGATACGCAGTATTTT.

This sequence joins TRBV10-2 and TRBJ1-5, with D unclear. The CDR3 sequence is 14 residues long. From germline, CDR1 is WSHSY and CDR2 SAAADI. The V end lost 3 bases, the J end lost 0 bases, and 6 bases lay between the germline ends. CDR3 in DNA: TGCGCCAGCAGTGATTCAGATAGCAATCAGCCCCAGCATTTT. It yields the protein CASSDSDSNQPQHF.

The chain uses TRBV7-9 and TRBJ2-1, with D possibly being TRBD1 (5 bases). The length of the CDR3 is 14 residues. Looked up from germline, CDR1 is SEHNR and CDR2 is FQNEAQ (reference sequence). The V end was cut by 3 bases, the J end by 1 base, with 7 bases between. CDR3 in amino acids: CASSFPGSYNEQFF. DNA of the CDR3: TGTGCCAGCAGCTTTCCAGGGTCCTACAATGAGCAGTTCTTC.